This TCR beta chain originates from a study of blood T cell repertoires in COVID-19. Background on the study: In each case, the material was cDNA or gDNA derived from T cells, B-cell-depleted T cells, or PBMCs.

This clone was observed a single time. Methods used by the authors: Nucleated cell number was recorded as an estimate derived from reference gene primer amplification. Measured with immunoSEQ multiplex PCR; TCRdb has only the in-frame clones, and not every one. V, J and clone size are taken as reported in that table, and D and trimming were inferred from the DNA itself. In the table there are 200,000 to 250,000 clones, about 80% of which are singletons. The CDR3 totals 14 residues. Between the trimmed V and J ends, which lost 5 bases and 3 bases, there was a span of 14 bases. Germline CDR1 and CDR2: LNHDA and SQIVND (reference sequence).

This clonotype was obtained from a woman between 25 and 40 years old who had recovered from COVID-19. Sequenced material: peripheral blood. The V gene is TRBV19, the J gene TRBJ2-7; possibly TRBD1 for D (6 bases). CDR3: CASSLGDTLYEQYF. CDR3 nucleotides: TGTGCCAGTAGTTTGGGGGACACCCTCTACGAGCAGTACTTC.